This T cell receptor (beta chain) was recovered during a study of T cell changes during pregnancy in multiple sclerosis. Clones were read by immunoSEQ multiplex PCR, and TCRdb kept only the in-frame ones, dropping some. This table holds around 15,000 clones, about four fifths found once. V lost 1 base and J lost 6; bases outside the gene matches: 2. CDR1 SGDLS and CDR2 YYNGEE come from the germline V gene. The length of the CDR3 is 13 residues. This sample comprised CD8+ T cells from peripheral blood mononuclear cells, obtained in the third trimester of pregnancy. This TCR came from a female donor in good health, enrolled as a control in a pregnancy study. The chain couples TRBV9 to TRBJ2-7; 9 bases fit TRBD1. CDR3 protein: CASSVKDRGEQYF. The DNA for the CDR3 is TGTGCCAGCAGCGTAAAGGACAGGGGCGAGCAGTACTTC.